A selection of T cell receptor beta chains follows, all from one sample in a study of CXCR3-negative and CXCR3-positive naive CD8 T cells. Following a re-call of the 5' RACE reads, TCRdb has one entry per CDR3 protein and lacks DNA. The sample table sets out around 84,000 distinct CDR3 sequences. Sequencing was performed on naive CXCR3+ CD8+ T cells from blood. The receptors derive from a human donor in good health. Some clones in this sample may be carry-over from other donors' samples. Each CDR3 is given with its conserved first and last residue.

CDR3 length,J gene,V gene,CDR3 protein
14,TRBJ2-1,TRBV7-2,CASGQGAIVDEQFF
11,TRBJ2-3,TRBV13,CASSSADTQYF
12,TRBJ1-5,TRBV20-1,CSARGENQPQHF
13,TRBJ1-6,TRBV28,CASGGGSGSPLHF
15,TRBJ2-1,TRBV7-2,CASSSPEAAYNEQFF
14,TRBJ2-7,TRBV6-5,CASSYDLDSYEQYF
15,TRBJ2-7,TRBV5-1,CASSLVYRESYEQYF
15,TRBJ2-5,TRBV5-1,CASTQAGGPTETQYF
15,TRBJ2-1,TRBV12-3/TRBV12-4,CASSPPGRKRDEQFF
12,TRBJ2-1,TRBV6-5,CASSYGYNEQFF
12,TRBJ2-2,TRBV5-1,CASSKDTGELFF
12,TRBJ2-7,TRBV12-3/TRBV12-4,CASSPDPNEQYF
13,TRBJ1-1,TRBV29-1,CSVVQGTNTEAFF
15,TRBJ2-7,TRBV11-1,CASSLVSLATYEQYF
15,TRBJ2-7,TRBV7-9,CASSLEAGGPSEQYF
15,TRBJ2-7,TRBV12-3/TRBV12-4,CASSWGLAARGEQYF
15,TRBJ1-1,TRBV21-1,CASKNPRAGNTEAFF
15,TRBJ2-7,TRBV4-1,CASSHNRDREGEQYF
20,TRBJ2-2,TRBV28,CAGRASRDRGSGWVTGELFF
17,TRBJ2-7,TRBV6-2/TRBV6-3,CASSSKGQEEPLDEQYF
11,TRBJ1-2,TRBV12-3/TRBV12-4,CASSFTAGYTF
15,TRBJ2-2,TRBV28,CASRSRQGGTGELFF
12,TRBJ1-2,TRBV20-1,CSVPTGDSGYTF
13,TRBJ2-7,TRBV6-5,CASSYQSYNEQYF
14,TRBJ2-1,TRBV29-1,CSVTYRDQYNEQFF
15,TRBJ2-7,TRBV28,CASSPARGGSYGQYF
13,TRBJ1-1,TRBV7-9,CASSLMGATEAFF
13,TRBJ2-1,TRBV29-1,CSVMVPTYNEQFF
15,TRBJ1-5,TRBV6-2/TRBV6-3,CASSSRTGGNQPQHF
15,TRBJ1-3,TRBV7-9,CASSQVLGSGNTIYF
15,TRBJ2-1,TRBV29-1,CSVETGTGMFNEQFF
15,TRBJ2-7,TRBV21-1,CASSKAGTVDYEQYF
14,TRBJ2-1,TRBV5-6,CASSLILPINEQFF
14,TRBJ2-7,TRBV4-3,CASSQERGGYEQYF
13,TRBJ1-1,TRBV15,CATSRSLTDEAFF
11,TRBJ1-5,TRBV27,CASSLQQPQHF
20,TRBJ2-2,TRBV6-1,CASRDLGLAGDLANTGELFF
15,TRBJ2-1,TRBV4-1,CASSQMGLADNEQFF
12,TRBJ2-2,TRBV29-1,CSVEEATGELFF